The sequence of this TCR beta chain was determined in a study of cytomegalovirus exposure and HLA in healthy donors. Study-wide findings and caveats: Data from an earlier analysis indicated that most TCR beta V segments were productive either about 90% or about 30% of the time. Only CMV serostatus was available as immune exposure information.

In this sample, this clone turned up a few times. Its target is not known. This CDR3 contains 14 residues. J gave up 8 bases and V 6 bases, and 12 bases lay outside the gene matches. Germline values: CDR1 SEHNR, CDR2 FQNEAQ (reference sequence). The PCR used 60 Vbeta and 13 Jbeta primers. Sequenced by immunoSEQ multiplex PCR; TCRdb stores in-frame clones only, minus some. The data show 130,000 or so clones, with roughly 62% seen just once and around 1.9% held by the top ten. The TCR originated in a male donor in good health and CMV-seronegative. The V call is TRBV7-9, the J call TRBJ1-2; TRBD1 aligns across 7 bases. The sequenced material came from PBMCs. Here the CDR3 DNA reads TGTGCCAGCAGGGGAGTGACAGGGACGAGCGGCTACACCTTC. Protein product: CASRGVTGTSGYTF.